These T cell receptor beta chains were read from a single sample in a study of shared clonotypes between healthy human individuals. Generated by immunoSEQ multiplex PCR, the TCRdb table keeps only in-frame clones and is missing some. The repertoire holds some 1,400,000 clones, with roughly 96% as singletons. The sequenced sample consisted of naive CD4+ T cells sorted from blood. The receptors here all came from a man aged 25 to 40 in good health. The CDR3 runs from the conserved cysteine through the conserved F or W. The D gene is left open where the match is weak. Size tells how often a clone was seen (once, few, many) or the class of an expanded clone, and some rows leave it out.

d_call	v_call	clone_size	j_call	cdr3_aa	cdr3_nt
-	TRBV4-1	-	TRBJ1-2	CASSQDGSINYGYTF	TGCGCCAGCAGCCAAGATGGCAGTATAAACTATGGCTACACCTTC
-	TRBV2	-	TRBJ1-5	CASSVGLTAQPQHF	TGTGCCAGCAGTGTTGGACTTACGGCACAGCCCCAGCATTTT
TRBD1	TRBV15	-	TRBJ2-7	CATSSDRVVPKYEQYF	TGTGCCACCAGCAGCGACAGGGTCGTGCCGAAATACGAGCAGTACTTC
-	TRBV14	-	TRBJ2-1	CASSKVGAYNEQFF	TGTGCCAGCAGCAAAGTGGGGGCGTACAATGAGCAGTTCTTC
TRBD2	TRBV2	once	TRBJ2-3	CASSGLADHTDTQYF	TGTGCCAGCAGTGGACTAGCAGACCACACAGATACGCAGTATTTT
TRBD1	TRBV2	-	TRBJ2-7	CASSEAGQGLLEQYF	TGTGCCAGCAGTGAAGCGGGACAGGGGCTGCTCGAGCAGTACTTC
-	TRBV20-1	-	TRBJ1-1	CSGKSTEAFF	TGCAGTGGCAAATCCACTGAAGCTTTCTTT
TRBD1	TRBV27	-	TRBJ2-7	CASSLSLGQGYSYEQYF	TGTGCCAGCAGTTTATCACTCGGACAGGGTTACTCCTACGAGCAGTACTTC
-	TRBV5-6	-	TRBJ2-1	CASSLGKSSYNEQFF	TGTGCCAGCAGCTTGGGGAAGAGCTCCTACAATGAGCAGTTCTTC
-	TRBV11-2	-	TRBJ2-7	CASSPVLGEQYF	TGTGCCAGCAGTCCCGTTCTGGGGGAGCAGTACTTC
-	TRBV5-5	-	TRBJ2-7	CASSSTTFSRGGEQYF	TGTGCCAGCAGCTCTACGACTTTCTCGAGAGGTGGGGAGCAGTACTTC
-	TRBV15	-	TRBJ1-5	CATSRDRPAGQPQHF	TGTGCCACCAGCAGAGATCGTCCGGCCGGACAGCCCCAGCATTTT
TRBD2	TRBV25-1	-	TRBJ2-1	CASSEYASGREQFF	TGTGCCAGCAGTGAATATGCTAGCGGGAGAGAGCAGTTCTTC
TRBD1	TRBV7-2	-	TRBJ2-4	CASSLSGTAGNIQYF	TGTGCCAGCAGCTTATCGGGGACAGCCGGAAACATTCAGTACTTC
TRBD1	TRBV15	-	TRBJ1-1	CATSSYTGVEAFF	TGTGCCACCAGCAGTTATACAGGGGTGGAAGCTTTCTTT
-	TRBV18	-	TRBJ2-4	CASSKKGLAKNIQYF	TGTGCCAGCTCTAAGAAGGGACTAGCCAAAAACATTCAGTACTTC
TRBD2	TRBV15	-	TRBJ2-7	CATSPGGGYEQYF	TGTGCCACCAGCCCCGGGGGGGGGTACGAGCAGTACTTC
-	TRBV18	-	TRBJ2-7	CASSPPNTPSYEQYF	TGTGCCAGCTCACCACCAAATACCCCCTCCTACGAGCAGTACTTC
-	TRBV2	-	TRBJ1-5	CASSQTRPNQPQHF	TGTGCCAGCAGTCAAACCAGACCAAATCAGCCCCAGCATTTT
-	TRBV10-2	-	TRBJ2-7	CASSDLFGSEQYF	TGCGCCAGCAGTGACCTCTTCGGGTCCGAGCAGTACTTC
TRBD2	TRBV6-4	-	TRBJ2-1	CASSVEGRLAGRNEQFF	TGTGCCAGCAGTGTGGAGGGGCGACTAGCGGGACGTAATGAGCAGTTCTTC
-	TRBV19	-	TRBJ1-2	CASSISQLYGYTF	TGTGCCAGTAGTATCTCCCAGCTCTATGGCTACACCTTC
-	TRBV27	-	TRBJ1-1	CASSFRTNTEAFF	TGTGCCAGCAGTTTCCGAACTAACACTGAAGCTTTCTTT
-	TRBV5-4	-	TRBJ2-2	CASSPLAAGELFF	TGTGCCAGCAGCCCGCTCGCGGCGGGGGAGCTGTTTTTT
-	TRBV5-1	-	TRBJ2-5	CASSLGAGETQYF	TGCGCCAGCAGCTTGGGGGCGGGAGAGACCCAGTACTTC
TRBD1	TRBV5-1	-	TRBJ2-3	CASRNRPGGQGAANTQYF	TGCGCCAGCAGAAACCGACCCGGAGGACAGGGGGCTGCGAATACGCAGTATTTT
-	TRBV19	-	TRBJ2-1	CASSITSLTLDEQFF	TGTGCCAGTAGTATAACTAGTTTAACCCTCGATGAGCAGTTCTTC
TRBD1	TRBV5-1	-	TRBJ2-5	CASSPRPGTGEETQYF	TGCGCCAGCAGCCCCAGGCCCGGGACAGGGGAAGAGACCCAGTACTTC
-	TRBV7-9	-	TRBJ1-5	CASSLEGGMAQHF	TGTGCCAGCAGCTTAGAGGGGGGTATGGCCCAGCATTTT
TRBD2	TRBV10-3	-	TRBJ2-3	CAISEGLAGGLDTQYF	TGTGCCATCAGTGAGGGACTAGCGGGAGGTCTGGATACGCAGTATTTT
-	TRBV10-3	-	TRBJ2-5	CAISVGGGETQYF	TGTGCCATCAGTGTGGGTGGGGGTGAGACCCAGTACTTC
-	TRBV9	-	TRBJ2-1	CASSVPSERGNEQFF	TGTGCCAGCAGCGTCCCTAGCGAGAGGGGCAATGAGCAGTTCTTC
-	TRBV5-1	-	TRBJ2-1	CASSLSRSNEQFF	TGCGCCAGCAGCTTGTCTAGGAGCAATGAGCAGTTCTTC
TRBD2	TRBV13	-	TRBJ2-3	CASSPRLAGGLLTDTQYF	TGTGCCAGCAGCCCAAGACTAGCGGGAGGGCTCTTGACAGATACGCAGTATTTT
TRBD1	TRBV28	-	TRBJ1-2	CASSPPGGANYGYTF	TGTGCCAGCAGCCCCCCAGGGGGCGCTAACTATGGCTACACCTTC
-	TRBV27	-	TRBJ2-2	CASSLSEKRQADGELFF	TGTGCCAGCAGTTTATCGGAGAAGAGACAGGCGGATGGGGAGCTGTTTTTT
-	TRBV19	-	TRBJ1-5	CASSMSGAAQHF	TGTGCCAGTAGTATGTCAGGGGCGGCCCAGCATTTT
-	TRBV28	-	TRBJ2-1	CASSYLLRLQIPSSYNEQFF	TGTGCCAGCAGTTATTTATTAAGATTACAGATCCCAAGCTCCTACAATGAGCAGTTCTTC
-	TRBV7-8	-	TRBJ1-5	CASSLASRGVHQPQHF	TGTGCCAGCAGCTTAGCGTCCCGGGGAGTTCATCAGCCCCAGCATTTT
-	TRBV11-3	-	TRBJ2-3	CASSLGPNTDTQYF	TGTGCCAGCTCTCTAGGGCCGAACACAGATACGCAGTATTTT
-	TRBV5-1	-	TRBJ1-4	CASSLAPLVRGENPTNEKLFF	TGCGCCAGCAGCTTGGCCCCCCTGGTTCGAGGGGAAAATCCAACTAATGAAAAACTGTTTTTT
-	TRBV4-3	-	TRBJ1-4	CASSQDIRITNEKLFF	TGCGCCAGCAGCCAAGACATCAGAATTACTAATGAAAAACTGTTTTTT
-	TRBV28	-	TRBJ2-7	CASSFEGPYEQYF	TGTGCCAGCAGTTTTGAGGGACCCTACGAGCAGTACTTC
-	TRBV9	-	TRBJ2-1	CASSVELGTSYNEQFF	TGTGCCAGCAGCGTAGAACTAGGGACGTCTTACAATGAGCAGTTCTTC
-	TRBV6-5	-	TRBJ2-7	CASSYSLLVPNYEQYF	TGTGCCAGCAGTTACTCCCTACTCGTCCCAAACTACGAGCAGTACTTC
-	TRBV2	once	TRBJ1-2	CASSQRERNGYTF	TGTGCCAGCAGCCAGAGGGAAAGGAATGGCTACACCTTC
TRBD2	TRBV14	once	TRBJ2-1	CASSPGGPSGEQFF	TGTGCCAGCAGCCCGGGAGGGCCTTCGGGTGAGCAGTTCTTC
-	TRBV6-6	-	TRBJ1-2	CASSSGVGYTF	TGTGCCAGCAGTTCAGGGGTGGGCTACACCTTC